One TCR beta chain is described in this entry. The entry originates in a study of blood T cell repertoires in COVID-19. Cohort 3 recovered donors had two negative PCRs, clearance, or symptom resolution. The data were produced by immunoSEQ multiplex PCR, yet TCRdb's version contains in-frame clones alone and is incomplete. The table lists a few hundred thousand clones, about 90% of them singletons, with 2.5% to 3.5% in the top ten. The trim removed 5 bases at V and 3 bases at J, leaving 3 bases unmatched. Germline-derived CDR1 and CDR2 are MNHEY and SVGAGI. The CDR3 length is 14 residues. The TCR originated in a woman aged 25 to 39 who had recovered from COVID-19. The rearrangement uses TRBV6-5 and TRBJ2-1; TRBD2 agrees at 8 bases. Sequenced input: PBMCs or T cells enriched from blood (not recorded which). CDR3 in amino acids: CASSRSGGYNEQFF. CDR3 nucleotide sequence: TGTGCCAGCAGTAGGAGCGGGGGCTACAATGAGCAGTTCTTC.